This TCR beta chain was obtained from a study of cytomegalovirus exposure and HLA in healthy donors. Findings and limits, study-wide: First-cohort TCR clusters tended to co-occur in the approximately 120 validation repertoires, a later analysis found. It was reported that the classifier diagnosed cytomegalovirus status with high specificity and sensitivity in both the original and validation cohorts. Researchers reported that a few CMV-associated chains were confirmed in vitro as CMV antigen-specific. Investigators reported approximately 170 TCR beta chains as tied to cytomegalovirus.

Using immunoSEQ multiplex PCR, the repertoire was profiled, and TCRdb retains in-frame clones only, with some absent. The repertoire has about 160,000 clones, roughly nine tenths of them found once; the top ten carry around a tenth. With respect to this clone: Its antigen remains unknown.

The CDR3 totals 17 residues. Trimming removed 2 bases at V and 2 bases at J, with 15 bases between. Per the germline V gene, CDR1 is SGHAT and CDR2 is FQNNGV. The gene calls are TRBV11-2 and TRBJ1-4; D not resolved. The sequence derives from a woman under 30 in good health and CMV-seropositive. Sequenced: PBMCs. CDR3 protein: CASSLNPGPRTNEKLFF. In DNA form, the CDR3 reads TGTGCCAGCAGCTTAAATCCAGGTCCCCGGACTAATGAAAAACTGTTTTTT.